This TCR beta chain was found in a study of beta chain features in type 1 diabetes (dated by TCRdb to between 2017 and 2018). With regard to the full study: Mean age, gender distribution, total cell number and subset yield did not differ between patients and healthy donors. The study compared TCRB repertoires of sorted circulating CD4+ T cell subsets between recently diagnosed type 1 diabetes patients and matched healthy donors. A total of about 100,000,000 sorted cells were examined across all samples, and RNA yield correlated strongly with the number of cells per subset. Naive and central memory subsets were obtained from all 28 donors, but regulatory and stem cell-like memory subsets were isolated from only 8 patients and roughly eight healthy donors. On the study overall, not on this receptor specifically: Because small numbers of individuals were included in the HLA sub-analyses, any influence of HLA type on TCRB rearrangement was left unresolved. Because cDNA was sequenced instead of genomic DNA, highly expressing activated cells could be over-represented, though the groups showed no difference in activation or CD3 levels. At VDJ recombination sites, patients with type 1 diabetes made fewer insertions and deleted more nucleotides, a pattern implying thymic rearrangement abnormalities. Shorter templates might be favored by PCR, yet because patient and control samples were amplified and corrected together, any such skew would affect both groups equally. A moderate but significant shortening of TCRB CDR3 length was observed in type 1 diabetes patients in all four CD4+ subsets. Naive, central memory and regulatory TCRB repertoires appeared to be more similar among patients than among healthy donors.

This clone showed up just a few times. Its binding antigen is unknown. No much larger clone exists at a distance of one base, and base qualities are not known. Each donor gave one peripheral blood draw, roughly 110 mL on average, collected into heparinised tubes. A BD FACSAria II and a panel including CD45RO, CCR7, CD25, CD127, CD95 and CD27 were used to sort naive, central memory, regulatory and stem cell-like memory CD4+ T cells. All sorted populations exceeded 98% purity. Right away, PBMCs were isolated by Lymphoprep density gradient centrifugation and were stained directly, with no culture step. Samples were stained and sorted in pairs, with one healthy donor and one patient per experiment, so that batch effects were minimized. V ends up 2 bases short and J 7 bases short, with an unmatched junction base count of 8. The CDR3, from cysteine to phenylalanine, totals 16 residues. Solely the CDR3 DNA is kept, with 48 bases framed from the first base. The germline V gene sets CDR1 to MNHEY and CDR2 to SVGAGI.

The High Capacity cDNA Reverse Transcription Kit was used to reverse transcribe all of the isolated RNA, meaning that expressed TCRB transcripts were what got sequenced. Naive, central memory and regulatory T cell samples underwent deep immunoSEQ sequencing, averaging around 4 million total reads per sample. Sorted cells were lysed in RLT buffer and RNA was extracted with DNase-treated RNeasy Micro or Mini kits, depending on cell number. To prevent cross-contamination, each cell subset was processed individually, whereas patient and healthy donor samples were processed jointly. The immunoSEQ multiplex PCR was used to amplify TCRB sequences from cDNA, yielding 87-bp fragments that span the CDR3 region. Sequencing of the amplicons was done on the Illumina HiSeq platform. Regarding the original processing steps: PCR bias was computationally corrected using synthetic template baselines, reads within Hamming distance 2 were collapsed, and singletons that could not be merged were discarded. Reads were aligned against IMGT to assign V, D and J genes, CDR3 length and insertions or deletions at six rearrangement sites. Within each subset, clonotype counts were normalized to the number of sorted cells before true diversity and Gini coefficients were calculated with the tcR R package. The overlap coefficient, calculated on TCRB nucleotide sequences, was used to measure repertoire sharing. Out-of-frame TCRB sequences from naive cells were analyzed to stand in for the pre-selection repertoire. TCRdb took over this immuneACCESS table, retaining in-frame rearrangements with V and J assigned. Such tables are incomplete; in checked studies, under half of the missing clones stem from an unresolved V gene, and the remainder is unexplained. V and J calls and clone size come straight from that table; D and trimming were deduced from the DNA. The sample yields around 260,000 clones; approximately 20% were counted once. Less than 0.035% of the sample is held by the ten biggest clonotypes.

Input material: naive CD4+ T cells from blood. Taken with the paper, the label for cell subset or site translates to: true naive CD4+ T cells. This TCR was recovered from a woman in her thirties or forties with type 1 diabetes. This chain joins TRBV6-5 to TRBJ2-1, with 10 central nucleotides matching TRBD1. The CDR3 protein sequence reads: CASSYARDRGRNEQFF. The nucleotide sequence is given as TGTGCCAGCAGTTACGCCCGGGACAGGGGAAGGAATGAGCAGTTCTTC.